These 27 T cell receptor beta chains were sequenced from one sample in a study of T-cell reconstitution after alpha-beta-depleted transplantation in children. Unique molecular identifiers were used in preparing the TCRbeta library. TCRdb analysed the PCR reads with MiXCR anew, one entry per CDR3 protein. Of 600,000 to 700,000 distinct CDR3 sequences in the sample, over 10% were seen once. The sequenced sample was PBMCs, obtained before TCRalphabeta/CD19-depleted stem cell transplant. These receptors were collected from a girl aged 2 to 9 with congenital amegakaryocytic thrombocytopenia, due to receive a stem cell transplant.

This clonotype was found a few times. The rearrangement links TRBV20-1 to TRBJ2-7, with TRBD2 identical over 7 bases. CDR1 and CDR2 from the germline V gene are DFQATT and SNEGSKA (reference sequence). This CDR3 is built from 12 residues. The V gene end was trimmed by 6 bases and the J gene end by 3 bases; junction bases not matched to a gene: 5. The CDR3 sequence: CSAGRPNYEQYF. CDR3 nucleotide sequence: TGCAGTGCCGGGAGGCCAAACTACGAGCAGTACTTC.

This clonotype was seen a handful of times. The gene calls are TRBV30 and TRBJ2-3; 11 bases fit TRBD1. The CDR3 has 14 amino acids. Germline values: CDR1 GTSNPN, CDR2 SVGIG (reference sequence). Unmatched junction bases numbered 3, after V lost 5 bases and J lost 2 bases. For the CDR3, the DNA is TGTGCCTGGGGGACAGGGGGGTCCACAGATACGCAGTATTTT. This sequence encodes CAWGTGGSTDTQYF.

With regard to this clonotype: The junction differs from germline at one of its ends, possibly a read error. V and J are TRBV20-1 and TRBJ2-5; a possible D gene is TRBD2 (5 bases). Germline values: CDR1 DFQATT, CDR2 SNEGSKA (reference sequence). The CDR3 sequence is 14 residues long. CDR3 sequence reads: CSTRGLGRRETQYF. The CDR3 DNA is TGCAGTACTAGAGGTCTTGGGCGGCGGGAGACCCAGTACTTC.

This clonotype was seen more than once but under ten times. The V and J genes are TRBV6-1 and TRBJ2-2; the D is unclear. This CDR3 comprises 16 residues. Germline V gene data show CDR1 as MNHNS and CDR2 as SASEGT. V lost 8 bases and J 3 bases, leaving 19 bases between the germline ends. Here the CDR3 DNA reads TGTGCCAGCGCCAAAGGAGATAGCTCAGACACCGGGGAGCTGTTTTTT. Amino acids: CASAKGDSSDTGELFF.

In its sample, this clonotype was seen many times. This rearrangement joins TRBV29-1 to TRBJ2-2; D uncertain. V lost 6 bases and J 5 bases, leaving 16 bases between the germline ends. This CDR3 is 14 amino acids long. The V gene's germline CDR1 is SQVTM and CDR2 ANQGSEA. The CDR3 DNA reads as TGCAGCGTCCGAGGCCTATACGCGACCGGGGAGCTGTTTTTT. Translated, it gives CSVRGLYATGELFF.

This clonotype has at least ten counts. The V and J genes are TRBV12-3 or TRBV12-4 and TRBJ2-3; D uncertain. The length of the CDR3 is 12 residues. V dropped 10 bases and J dropped 1 base, with 9 bases sitting between them. CDR3 sequence: CANTLGTDTQYF. The CDR3 DNA follows: TGTGCCAACACCCTGGGCACAGATACGCAGTATTTT.

This clonotype was picked up many times. The chain links TRBV5-1 to TRBJ2-3; no definite D call. V gave up 0 bases and J gave up 7 bases, with 9 bases separating them. There are 13 residues in the CDR3. Germline V gene data show CDR1 as SGHRS and CDR2 as YFSETQ. CDR3 in amino acids: CASSLESDYTQYF. CDR3 nucleotides: TGCGCCAGCAGCTTGGAAAGCGACTATACGCAGTATTTT.

V is TRBV7-2 and J is TRBJ2-1; D gene unclear. This CDR3 contains 15 residues. Germline V gene data show CDR1 as SGHTA and CDR2 as FQGNSA. Trimming took 1 base from V and 2 from J, leaving 9 bases between them. CDR3 coding DNA: TGTGCCAGCAGCTTAGATTCCAAGACCTACAATGAGCAGTTCTTC. It specifies CASSLDSKTYNEQFF.

This clonotype was detected only a few times. The chain links TRBV27 to TRBJ2-7, with 9 bases fitting TRBD1. This CDR3 contains 19 residues. J gave up 5 bases and V 0 bases, and 17 bases lay outside the gene matches. Germline V lookup: CDR1 MNHEY, CDR2 SMNVEV (reference sequence). DNA for the CDR3: TGTGCCAGCAGTTTATCGATAAGTAATGCTGGGACAGGGAAGGACGAGCAGTACTTC. Its protein product is CASSLSISNAGTGKDEQYF.

The J gene is TRBJ1-5, the V gene TRBV14; D is unclear. The CDR3 consists of 15 residues. CDR1 is SGHDN, CDR2 FVKESK, per germline. Trimming removed 1 base at V and 5 bases at J, with 12 bases between. The CDR3 coding sequence is TGTGCCAGCAGCCAAGGCCATCCTCCCGATCAGCCCCAGCATTTT. Encoded protein: CASSQGHPPDQPQHF.

This clonotype came up a few times. V gene TRBV20-1 combines with J gene TRBJ2-3; D gene uncertain. Deletions cut 3 bases from V and 6 bases from J, with 13 bases between. The CDR3 is made up of 13 amino acids. Germline lookup yields CDR1 DFQATT and CDR2 SNEGSKA (reference sequence). CDR3 sequence: CSASGPLLDTQYF. The CDR3 region has the DNA TGCAGTGCTAGTGGCCCCCTGTTGGATACGCAGTATTTT.

V and J are TRBV6-2 or TRBV6-3 and TRBJ1-1, with 8 nucleotides matching TRBD1. V gave up 7 bases and J gave up 3 bases; unmatched junction bases: 7. This CDR3 has 14 residues. Germline V gene data show CDR1 as MNHEY and CDR2 as SVGEGT. CDR3 region: CASIQDRGYTEAFF. For the CDR3, the DNA is TGTGCCAGCATACAAGACAGGGGATACACTGAAGCTTTCTTT.

Many counts were recorded for this clonotype. The chain carries TRBV29-1 and TRBJ2-5; possibly TRBD1 or TRBD2 for D (6 bases each). The length of the CDR3 is 13 residues. Between the trimmed V and J ends, which lost 1 base and 6 bases, there was a span of 12 bases. Per the germline V gene, CDR1 is SQVTM and CDR2 is ANQGSEA. CDR3 protein: CSVEVTGGKTQYF. The CDR3 DNA follows: TGCAGCGTTGAAGTTACCGGGGGCAAGACCCAGTACTTC.

In this sample, this clonotype turned up a few times. This chain connects TRBV4-2 to TRBJ2-7; TRBD2 agrees at 8 bases. CDR1 and CDR2 (germline): LGHNA, YNFKEQ. Trimming cost V 7 bases and J 2 bases; bases outside gene matches: 4. The CDR3 covers 13 residues. The DNA for the CDR3 is TGTGCCAGCAACAGCGGGAGTACCTACGAGCAGTACTTC. Protein: CASNSGSTYEQYF.

As concerns this clonotype: Sequence at one end of the junction differs from germline and may be a read error. The rearrangement links TRBV27 to TRBJ2-7, with D perhaps matching TRBD1 (7 bases). In germline, CDR1 is MNHEY, CDR2 SMNVEV (reference sequence). The CDR3 sequence is 17 residues long. As DNA, the CDR3 is TGTGCCAGCAGTTTTAACAGGGGAGACGGAGGGTCCTACAAGCAGTACTTC. This codes for CASSFNRGDGGSYKQYF.

This clonotype was counted ten times or more. The chain links TRBV20-1 to TRBJ2-1, with 7 bases lining up with TRBD2. The CDR3 length is 13 residues. V lost 6 bases to trimming and J lost 5 bases; unmatched junction nucleotides: 7. Germline V gives CDR1 DFQATT, CDR2 SNEGSKA (reference sequence). CDR3 nucleotide sequence: TGCAGTGCCGATAGCGGGCGAGACAATGAGCAGTTCTTC. As protein: CSADSGRDNEQFF.

This sequence joins TRBV20-1 and TRBJ2-7; TRBD1 might be the D (5 bases). CDR3 length: 13 residues. V lost 0 bases, J lost 3 bases, and 9 bases lay in between. The germline CDR1 and CDR2 sequences are DFQATT and SNEGSKA (reference sequence). The CDR3 DNA is TGCAGTGCTAGAGATAGTCAGGGCTACGAGCAGTACTTC. Translation gives CSARDSQGYEQYF.

Details on this clonotype: A much larger clone lies one base from this, so it may be a read error. The V gene is TRBV5-1, the J gene TRBJ2-7, with 8 nucleotides matching TRBD2. The CDR3 has 16 amino acids. Per germline, CDR1 SGHRS and CDR2 YFSETQ. CDR3 in DNA: TGCGCCAGCAGCTTGGGGTCGGGAGGGTATTCCTACGAGCAGTCCTTC. It yields the protein CASSLGSGGYSYEQSF. The full variable domain, with the rest looked up from reference TRBV5-1 and TRBJ2-7, is KAGVTQTPRYLIKTRGQQVTLSCSPISGHRSVSWYQQTPGQGLQFLFEYFSETQRNKGNFPGRFSGRQFSNSRSEMNVSTLELGDSALYLCASSLGSGGYSYEQSFGPGTRLTVT.

The table lists this clonotype with a few counts. J is TRBJ2-1 and V is TRBV20-1, with TRBD1 as a possible D gene (5 bases). Trimming cost V 4 bases and J 9 bases, with 19 bases left between them. There are 14 residues in the CDR3. CDR1 is DFQATT and CDR2 is SNEGSKA in the germline V gene (reference sequence). CDR3 sequence (DNA): TGCAGTGCTACCTCAGGGAAATCTTTACCTGAGCAGTTCTTC. It encodes CSATSGKSLPEQFF.

This clonotype was seen ten or more times. This chain uses TRBV6-5 with TRBJ2-1; 8 nucleotides agree with TRBD2. CDR3 length: 16 amino acids. With V trimmed by 4 bases and J by 5 bases, 10 bases remained unmatched. Germline values: CDR1 MNHEY, CDR2 SVGAGI. CDR3 in amino acids: CASSSPQGLGDNEQFF. The CDR3 DNA follows: TGTGCCAGCAGTTCACCTCAGGGACTAGGTGACAATGAGCAGTTCTTC.

This clonotype was counted ten times or more. The chain carries TRBV5-1 and TRBJ2-1; D is uncertain. The V gene's germline CDR1 is SGHRS and CDR2 YFSETQ. The CDR3 is made up of 14 amino acids. V shed 0 bases and J shed 9 bases, with 13 bases lying between them. The CDR3 coding sequence is TGCGCCAGCAGCTTGGCCGTCGTGGCTGCTGAGCAGTTCTTC. It codes for CASSLAVVAAEQFF.

This clonotype was counted between two and nine times. The chain is built from TRBV6-1 and TRBJ1-5, with unresolved D. V lost 6 bases, J lost 11 bases, and 20 bases lay in between. Germline V gene data show CDR1 as MNHNS and CDR2 as SASEGT. This CDR3 has 14 residues. Here the CDR3 DNA reads TGTGCCAGCAGCTCCCTCCAGGCGACTAGGGCCCAGCATTTT. Protein sequence: CASSSLQATRAQHF.

The gene calls are TRBV15 and TRBJ2-2; D uncertain. Germline V gives CDR1 LNHNV, CDR2 YYDKDF (reference sequence). The CDR3 contains 15 residues. The V end lost 1 base, the J end lost 1 base, and 7 bases lay between the germline ends. This CDR3 reads CATSRVGENTGELFF. As DNA, the CDR3 is TGTGCCACCAGCAGAGTAGGCGAGAACACCGGGGAGCTGTTTTTT.

Ten or more counts support this clonotype. This chain links TRBV20-1 with TRBJ2-3; 10 nucleotides align to TRBD2. Trimming at V came to 3 bases and at J to 0 bases, leaving 3 bases not matched to a gene. Germline CDR1 reads DFQATT; CDR2 reads SNEGSKA (reference sequence). The CDR3 has 15 residues. The chain's CDR3 is CSASLAGVSTDTQYF. CDR3 in DNA: TGCAGTGCTAGTCTAGCGGGAGTGAGCACAGATACGCAGTATTTT.

This clonotype occurred a few times. The chain uses TRBV20-1 and TRBJ2-2, with 9 bases matching TRBD2. This CDR3 region has 17 residues. J gave up 0 bases and V 2 bases, and 7 bases lay outside the gene matches. CDR1 is DFQATT, CDR2 SNEGSKA, per germline (reference sequence). CDR3 sequence (DNA): TGCAGTGCTAGAAATCCCCTAGCGGGATCGAACACCGGGGAGCTGTTTTTT. Translating it yields CSARNPLAGSNTGELFF.

This clonotype has ten or more counts. J is TRBJ2-1 and V is TRBV7-6; D remains ambiguous. The CDR3 spans 14 residues. Per germline, CDR1 SGHVS and CDR2 FNYEAQ. Trimming left V 5 bases short and J 5 bases short, with 13 bases between. CDR3 sequence reads: CASSPRHGHNEQFF. In nucleotides, the CDR3 is TGTGCCAGCAGCCCCCGACACGGCCACAATGAGCAGTTCTTC.

The rearrangement uses TRBV12-3 or TRBV12-4 and TRBJ2-1; 8 nucleotides align to TRBD2. The CDR3 runs to 16 residues. V lost 5 bases to trimming and J lost 4 bases; unmatched junction nucleotides: 10. CDR3 protein: CASSSPDSGNYNEQFF. The CDR3 nucleotides are TGTGCCAGCAGTAGTCCCGATAGCGGGAATTACAATGAGCAGTTCTTC.